Many counts were recorded for the clone carrying this TCR beta chain. Its target is unknown. The data were taken from a study of regulatory T cells in long-lasting Graves disease. Study-level background: Antithyroid drugs had been taken by newly diagnosed Graves' patients for under 3 months. Findings and limits, study-wide: Examination was confined to peripheral blood, excluding thyroid tissue.

In building TCR beta libraries, iRepertoire HTBI primers were used together with Arm-PCR of CDR3 regions. TCRdb independently ran MiXCR on the multiplex PCR reads; one entry per CDR3 protein. The table shows around 480,000 distinct CDR3 sequences, with roughly 16% occurring only once. Germline V CDR1 and CDR2: MNHEY, SMNVEV (reference sequence). J gave up 4 bases and V 11 bases, and 14 bases lay outside the gene matches. This CDR3 contains 15 residues. The time point denotes: newly diagnosed GD, antithyroid drugs for less than 3 months. Extracted RNA from PBMCs served as the source of the TCR library. Another study also made use of these data, one on T cells in Graves' hyperthyroidism and ophthalmopathy. That publication notes: No ophthalmopathy progression within 18 months constituted stable Graves' hyperthyroidism. Uncontrolled infection, other autoimmune disease, pregnancy and lactation each barred patients from inclusion.

The TCR originated in a man in his forties with Graves disease. Sequencing used peripheral blood mononuclear cells (PBMCs), obtained at new diagnosis, from a patient treated with antithyroid drugs. V gene TRBV27 combines with J gene TRBJ2-1, with 7 bases matching TRBD1. The CDR3 bases are TGTGCCGGCCGTATTATTGGGACAGTGTACAATGAGCAGTTCTTC. Encoded protein: CAGRIIGTVYNEQFF.